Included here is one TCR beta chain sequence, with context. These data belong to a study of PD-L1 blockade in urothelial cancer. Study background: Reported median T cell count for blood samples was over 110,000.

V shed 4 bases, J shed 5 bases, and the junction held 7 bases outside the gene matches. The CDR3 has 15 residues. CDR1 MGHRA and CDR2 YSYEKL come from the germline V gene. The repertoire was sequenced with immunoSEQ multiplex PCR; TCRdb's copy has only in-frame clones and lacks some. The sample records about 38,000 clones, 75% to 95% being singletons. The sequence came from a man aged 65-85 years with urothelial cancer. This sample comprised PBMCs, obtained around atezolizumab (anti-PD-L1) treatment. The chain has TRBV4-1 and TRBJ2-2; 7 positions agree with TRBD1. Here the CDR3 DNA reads TGCGCCAGCAGCCGTCAGGGGGAAGGGACCGGGGAGCTGTTTTTT. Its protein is CASSRQGEGTGELFF.